These 31 T cell receptor beta chains came from one sample sequenced in a study of T cell responses to AZD1222 COVID-19 vaccine. Data came from immunoSEQ multiplex PCR; TCRdb stores just in-frame clones and leaves some out. The sample shows some 160,000 clones, around 93% of them seen only once. The source was peripheral blood, collected on day 0 of AZD1222 vaccination. Every receptor here comes from an adult in good health.

This chain joins TRBV7-2 and TRBJ2-1; D gene uncertain. The CDR3 consists of 14 residues. Germline V gene sequence: CDR1 SGHTA, CDR2 FQGNSA. Trimming removed 8 bases from V and 5 bases from J, with 16 bases in between. This CDR3 reads CASLGDPANNEQFF. CDR3 sequence (DNA): TGTGCCAGCTTGGGCGACCCGGCGAACAATGAGCAGTTCTTC.

V gene TRBV7-2 combines with J gene TRBJ1-2; D remains unclear. Per germline, CDR1 SGHTA and CDR2 FQGNSA. The CDR3 sequence is 16 residues long. V was clipped by 4 bases and J by 0 bases, with 15 bases between them. DNA for the CDR3: TGTGCCAGCAGCTCGCCTCCACAGTTAGCTAACTATGGCTACACCTTC. It is translated as CASSSPPQLANYGYTF. The entire variable domain, with the rest obtained from reference TRBV7-2 and TRBJ1-2, is as follows: GAGVSQSPSNKVTEKGKDVELRCDPISGHTALYWYRQSLGQGLEFLIYFQGNSAPDKSGLPSDRFSAERTGGSVSTLTIQRTQQEDSAVYLCASSSPPQLANYGYTFGSGTRLTVV.

The genes are TRBV7-4 and TRBJ2-4; D might be TRBD1 or TRBD2, each matching 5 bases. V lost 1 base, J lost 0 bases, and 19 bases lay in between. Germline V gene lookup returns CDR1 SGHVT and CDR2 SQSDAQ. CDR3 length: 19 residues. The CDR3 DNA reads as TGTGCCAGCAGCTTAGAGGCAGGGACCGTCCAAATAGCCAAAAACATTCAGTACTTC. Amino acids: CASSLEAGTVQIAKNIQYF.

The chain joins TRBV6-6 to TRBJ2-7, with TRBD1 identical over 8 bases. The CDR3 is 14 amino acids. The V gene end was trimmed by 6 bases and the J gene end by 2 bases; junction bases not matched to a gene: 6. Germline V gene data show CDR1 as MNHNY and CDR2 as SVGAGI (reference sequence). The CDR3 protein is CASRPRTGPYEQYF. CDR3 in DNA: TGTGCCAGCAGACCCAGGACAGGGCCCTACGAGCAGTACTTC.

The V call is TRBV5-1, the J call TRBJ2-7; the match to TRBD2 covers 10 bases. Germline lookup yields CDR1 SGHRS and CDR2 YFSETQ. CDR3 length equals 16 residues. V lost 6 bases, J lost 2 bases, and 11 bases stayed unmatched. The CDR3 nucleotides read TGCGCCAGCACCTGGACTAGCGGCTCGGCTACCTACGAGCAGTACTTC. Its translation is CASTWTSGSATYEQYF.

V and J are TRBV7-3 and TRBJ2-1; D may correspond to TRBD1 or TRBD2 (6 bases each). The V and J ends lost 5 bases and 6 bases respectively, with 20 bases between them. CDR3 size: 16 residues. Per germline, CDR1 SGHTA and CDR2 FQGTGA. The CDR3 protein is CASSPSGLLRGNEQFF. CDR3 bases: TGTGCCAGCAGCCCATCGGGACTCCTCAGGGGCAATGAGCAGTTCTTC.

The chain links TRBV6-4 to TRBJ2-1; 14 bases line up with TRBD2. Germline lookup yields CDR1 MRHNA and CDR2 SNTAGT. The CDR3 contains 15 residues. V was pared by 3 bases and J by 6 bases, with 1 base of the junction left unmatched. This chain's CDR3 is CASSEGTSGSNEQFF. The DNA for the CDR3 is TGTGCCAGCAGTGAGGGGACTAGCGGGAGCAATGAGCAGTTCTTC.

This clone occurred a few times. The rearrangement links TRBV24-1 to TRBJ2-2, with TRBD1 matching 11 bases. After removal of 3 bases from V and 4 bases from J, the junction contained 3 bases not matched to a gene. CDR1 is KGHDR, CDR2 SFDVKD, per germline. The CDR3 sequence is 16 residues long. The CDR3 here is CATSDPGQGVTGELFF. For the CDR3, the DNA is TGTGCCACCAGTGATCCGGGACAGGGGGTCACCGGGGAGCTGTTTTTT.

The count of this clone is one. The rearrangement links TRBV27 to TRBJ1-5; D not resolved. V lost 2 bases and J 1 base, leaving 6 bases between the germline ends. CDR1 is MNHEY and CDR2 is SMNVEV in the germline V gene (reference sequence). There are 14 residues in the CDR3. Written as DNA, the CDR3 is TGTGCCAGCAGTTTACTGGGGAGCAATCAGCCCCAGCATTTT. Its protein is CASSLLGSNQPQHF.

The rearrangement uses TRBV5-4 and TRBJ2-7; D might be TRBD2 (5 bases). CDR3 size: 14 residues. CDR1 is SGHNT and CDR2 is YYREEE in the germline V gene (reference sequence). The V and J ends lost 3 bases and 1 base respectively, with 11 bases between them. CDR3 protein: CASSSAGNSYEQYF. The CDR3 nucleotides read TGTGCCAGCAGCTCGGCCGGGAATTCCTACGAGCAGTACTTC. Filled out from reference TRBV5-4 and TRBJ2-7, the complete variable domain reads ETGVTQSPTHLIKTRGQQVTLRCSSQSGHNTVSWYQQALGQGPQFIFQYYREEENGRGNFPPRFSGLQFPNYSSELNVNALELDDSALYLCASSSAGNSYEQYFGPGTRLTVT.

There are a few counts of this clone. The rearrangement uses TRBV18 and TRBJ1-3, with 7 bases matching TRBD1. Trimming cost V 5 bases and J 0 bases; bases outside gene matches: 4. Germline V gene sequence: CDR1 KGHSH, CDR2 LQKENI. The CDR3 has 15 residues. CDR3 amino acids: CASSSTGVSGNTIYF. The CDR3, as DNA: TGTGCCAGCTCATCAACAGGGGTCTCTGGAAACACCATATATTTT.

The chain carries TRBV18 and TRBJ2-1; possibly TRBD1 for D (5 bases). The CDR3 loop spans 14 amino acids. V shed 3 bases and J shed 4 bases, with 10 bases lying between them. Per the germline V gene, CDR1 is KGHSH and CDR2 is LQKENI. This CDR3 is CASSPGHVYNEQFF. Written as DNA, the CDR3 is TGTGCCAGCTCACCCGGACACGTTTACAATGAGCAGTTCTTC.

The V call is TRBV10-2, the J call TRBJ1-2; D is unclear. This CDR3 has 13 amino acids. Trimming stripped 0 bases from V and 8 bases from J, with 10 bases between. The germline CDR1 and CDR2 sequences are WSHSY and SAAADI. The CDR3 DNA reads as TGCGCCAGCAGTGAGTCGAAGGCTCTAGGCTACACCTTC. Translating gives CASSESKALGYTF.

The chain joins TRBV10-3 to TRBJ1-1; no clear D gene. Trimming left V 4 bases short and J 0 bases short, with 6 bases between. The CDR3 length is 13 residues. Germline V CDR1 and CDR2: ENHRY, SYGVKD. In DNA form, the CDR3 reads TGTGCCATCAGTGGGAGCCTGAACACTGAAGCTTTCTTT. It encodes CAISGSLNTEAFF.

This clone was recorded only once. CDR3 nucleotide sequence: TGTGCCAGCAGCCAAAACCCCAGAGGGCCGCTCTCGATCCTCACAGATACGCAGTATTTT. Its protein is CASSQNPRGPLSILTDTQYF. V and J are TRBV14 and TRBJ2-3; D is perhaps TRBD2 (5 bases). Germline V CDR1 and CDR2: SGHDN, FVKESK. The CDR3 consists of 20 residues. Deletions cut 2 bases from V and 2 bases from J, with 26 bases between.

The J gene is TRBJ2-1, the V gene TRBV11-3; the D is unclear. The length of the CDR3 is 13 residues. Germline CDR1 reads SGHNT; CDR2 reads YENEEA. Trimming left V 6 bases short and J 8 bases short, with 14 bases between. The CDR3 here is CASRHSLAHEQFF. CDR3 in DNA: TGTGCCAGCAGGCATAGTCTGGCGCATGAGCAGTTCTTC.

This chain joins TRBV9 and TRBJ2-2; 9 bases are a match to TRBD1. CDR1 is SGDLS, CDR2 YYNGEE, per germline. The CDR3 contains 16 residues. V lost 0 bases to trimming and J lost 0 bases; unmatched junction nucleotides: 0. The DNA for the CDR3 is TGTGCCAGCAGCGTAGGGACAGGGGCGAACACCGGGGAGCTGTTTTTT. This gives the protein CASSVGTGANTGELFF. The full variable domain, its missing parts supplied by reference TRBV9 and TRBJ2-2, is DSGVTQTPKHLITATGQRVTLRCSPRSGDLSVYWYQQSLDQGLQFLIQYYNGEERAKGNILERFSAQQFPDLHSELNLSSLELGDSALYFCASSVGTGANTGELFFGEGSRLTVL.

This clone was found a few times. The chain carries TRBV3-1 (or the pseudogene TRBV3-2) and TRBJ2-1; 9 bases are a match to TRBD2. V lost 5 bases and J lost 2; bases outside the gene matches: 10. Germline CDR1 is LGHDT and CDR2 is YNNKEL (reference sequence). This CDR3 is 17 amino acids long. The CDR3 loop reads CASSSLPGLAAYNEQFF. CDR3 bases: TGTGCCAGCAGCTCACTTCCGGGACTAGCAGCCTACAATGAGCAGTTCTTC.

The chain uses TRBV7-8 and TRBJ2-7, with TRBD2 matching over 10 bases. This CDR3 is 18 amino acids long. The J segment lost 3 bases and the V segment lost 1 base, leaving 12 bases of the junction unmatched. Looked up from germline, CDR1 is SGHVS and CDR2 is FQNEAQ. The CDR3 DNA sequence: TGTGCCAGCAGCTTAGGGGGGTTTAGCGGGAGGTCCCACTACGAGCAGTACTTC. Protein sequence: CASSLGGFSGRSHYEQYF.

This clone was observed a single time. This chain connects TRBV7-2 to TRBJ2-2; D is perhaps TRBD1 (5 bases). CDR1 SGHTA and CDR2 FQGNSA come from the germline V gene. Between the trimmed V and J ends, which lost 5 bases and 1 base, there was a span of 14 bases. This CDR3 has 16 amino acids. CDR3 loop: CASSLLDRLNTGELFF. CDR3 DNA: TGTGCCAGCAGCCTTCTCGACAGATTGAACACCGGGGAGCTGTTTTTT.

This chain connects TRBV3-1 (or the pseudogene TRBV3-2) to TRBJ2-3; TRBD1 is a possible D gene (6 bases). The ends were cut back, 0 bases at V and 3 bases at J, with 13 bases in the middle. Germline CDR1 LGHDT, CDR2 YNNKEL (reference sequence). This CDR3 has 16 amino acids. The CDR3 DNA reads TGTGCCAGCAGCCAAGATCTGGGGGCGCCTACAGATACGCAGTATTTT. It is translated as CASSQDLGAPTDTQYF.

The chain carries TRBV11-3 and TRBJ1-1; 9 nucleotides align to TRBD1. Per germline, CDR1 SGHNT and CDR2 YENEEA. The CDR3 consists of 13 residues. The J segment lost 7 bases and the V segment lost 4 bases, leaving 4 bases of the junction unmatched. CDR3 protein: CASSSQGAGEAFF. CDR3 bases: TGTGCCAGCAGCTCACAGGGGGCCGGTGAAGCTTTCTTT.

This chain joins TRBV20-1 and TRBJ1-3; D remains ambiguous. V lost 3 bases and J 4 bases, leaving 13 bases between the germline ends. Germline CDR1 reads DFQATT; CDR2 reads SNEGSKA (reference sequence). There are 14 residues in the CDR3. The CDR3 DNA reads as TGCAGTGCTAGTCTAGGGAAAACGGGAAACACCATATATTTT. Its protein product is CSASLGKTGNTIYF.

Comment on this clone: One end of the junction varies from germline; a read error may be responsible. For the CDR3, the DNA is TGTGCCAGCAGCTACTTCGGGGGTAATTCACCCCTCCACTTT. Amino acids: CASSYFGGNSPLHF. The rearrangement joins TRBV6-5 to TRBJ1-6; the D gene is possibly TRBD1 (5 bases). The length of the CDR3 is 14 residues. Per germline, CDR1 MNHEY and CDR2 SVGAGI.

This sequence joins TRBV28 and TRBJ2-7; D remains ambiguous. The CDR3 loop spans 11 amino acids. Germline V gene sequence: CDR1 MDHEN, CDR2 SYDVKM. Trimming removed 3 bases at V and 3 bases at J, with 3 bases between. CDR3 nucleotides: TGTGCCAGCAGTTTCTTCTACGAGCAGTACTTC. Residues: CASSFFYEQYF.

The chain has TRBV2 and TRBJ1-1, with D unclear. From germline, CDR1 is SNHLY and CDR2 FYNNEI. Trimming removed 6 bases from V and 1 base from J, with 6 bases in between. The CDR3 contains 12 residues. The CDR3 nucleotides read TGTGCCAGCAGATGGGGGAACACTGAAGCTTTCTTT. As protein: CASRWGNTEAFF.

This chain connects TRBV11-3 to TRBJ1-6, with 12 bases identical to TRBD1. The J segment lost 10 bases and the V segment lost 3 bases, leaving 19 bases of the junction unmatched. Per germline, CDR1 SGHNT and CDR2 YENEEA. The CDR3 is 20 amino acids. The CDR3 spells CASSFTGTGGGLLRGSPLHF. For the CDR3, the DNA is TGTGCCAGCAGCTTTACCGGGACAGGGGGCGGGCTCCTAAGGGGATCACCCCTCCACTTT. Variable domain in full (rest from reference TRBV11-3 and TRBJ1-6): EAGVVQSPRYKIIEKKQPVAFWCNPISGHNTLYWYLQNLGQGPELLIRYENEEAVDDSQLPKDRFSAERLKGVDSTLKIQPAELGDSAVYLCASSFTGTGGGLLRGSPLHFGNGTRLTVT.

The chain joins TRBV27 to TRBJ2-1; TRBD2 is a possible D gene (5 bases). Germline V lookup: CDR1 MNHEY, CDR2 SMNVEV (reference sequence). The CDR3 is 16 residues long. Trimming cost V 6 bases and J 0 bases, with 15 bases left between them. CDR3 nucleotides: TGTGCCAGCAGCAGACTACTCCCCAGCTCCTACAATGAGCAGTTCTTC. It yields the protein CASSRLLPSSYNEQFF.

V and J are TRBV19 and TRBJ1-2; D not certain. The CDR3 is 13 residues long. CDR1 is LNHDA, CDR2 SQIVND, per germline (reference sequence). Trimming stripped 9 bases from V and 4 bases from J, with 15 bases between. CDR3 region: CASTRMYFYGYTF. The DNA of the CDR3 is TGTGCCAGCACAAGGATGTATTTCTATGGCTACACCTTC.

This chain connects TRBV28 to TRBJ2-4; 8 nucleotides align to TRBD1. V shed 6 bases and J 7 bases; nucleotides not matched to a gene: 5. The CDR3 runs 13 residues. Germline CDR1 and CDR2: MDHEN and SYDVKM. CDR3 nucleotides: TGTGCCAGCAGATACCAGGGGGCGAACATTCAGTACTTC. Translated: CASRYQGANIQYF.

This chain links TRBV27 with TRBJ1-1; D might be TRBD1 (5 bases). CDR3 length equals 14 residues. Deletions cut 6 bases from V and 3 bases from J, with 14 bases between. Germline CDR1 and CDR2: MNHEY and SMNVEV (reference sequence). This CDR3 is CASSPAGGYTEAFF. The CDR3 DNA follows: TGTGCCAGCAGCCCGGCGGGGGGTTACACTGAAGCTTTCTTT.